This TCR beta chain was captured in a study of radiation and T cells in renal cell carcinoma. Treatment here: 15 Gy SBRT to primary tumor, nephrectomy 4 weeks later. Germline CDR1 and CDR2: SGHAT and FQNNGV. This CDR3 is built from 14 residues. Trimming took off 2 bases at V and 3 bases at J, with 10 bases between the two ends. Generated by immunoSEQ multiplex PCR, the TCRdb table keeps only in-frame clones and is missing some. The data show approximately 15,000 clones, around 66% seen once. This clone was observed a single time. The source material was tumor tissue, sampled from a patient whose treatment included radiotherapy and nephrectomy. This sequence joins TRBV11-2 and TRBJ1-1; D is ambiguous. This receptor was identified in a woman aged 70-85 years with renal cell carcinoma. CDR3 sequence: CASSLQDRDTEAFF. The CDR3 region has the DNA TGTGCCAGCAGCTTACAGGACCGAGACACTGAAGCTTTCTTT.